Shown below are 8 T cell receptor beta chains from a single sample sequenced in a study of early T cells in non-severe SARS-CoV-2 infection. A single record per CDR3 protein comes from TCRdb applying MiXCR to the 5' RACE reads. The sample yields over 60,000 distinct CDR3 sequences, roughly 8.7% seen once. The sequencing input was whole blood. These TCRs come from an adult who was a healthcare worker with PCR-confirmed SARS-CoV-2 infection or an uninfected control (not recorded which).

The chain recombines TRBV2 with TRBJ1-6, with D unclear. The CDR3 totals 12 residues. Germline lookup yields CDR1 SNHLY and CDR2 FYNNEI. The V end lost 3 bases, the J end lost 7 bases, and 4 bases lay between the germline ends. CDR3 sequence: CASSEGNSPLHF. DNA of the CDR3: TGTGCCAGCAGTGAGGGGAATTCACCCCTCCACTTT.

This clonotype was recorded many times. CDR3 loop: CASSFSGQPKETQYF. CDR3 nucleotide sequence: TGTGCCAGCAGCTTTTCAGGACAGCCGAAAGAGACCCAGTACTTC. The chain couples TRBV7-3 to TRBJ2-5; a weak D match, TRBD1 (6 bases). Germline V gene lookup returns CDR1 SGHTA and CDR2 FQGTGA. The CDR3 runs 15 residues. The ends were cut back, 3 bases at V and 3 bases at J, with 14 bases in the middle.

The sample holds a few counts of this clonotype. This rearrangement joins TRBV19 to TRBJ1-1; 9 bases map to TRBD1. The V gene end was trimmed by 6 bases and the J gene end by 5 bases; junction bases not matched to a gene: 7. Germline assignment: CDR1 LNHDA and CDR2 SQIVND (reference sequence). This CDR3 has 14 residues. In DNA, the CDR3 is TGTGCCAGTAGGAGCCGGGACAGGGAGACTGAAGCTTTCTTT. It translates to CASRSRDRETEAFF.

This clonotype was seen ten or more times. This chain connects TRBV19 to TRBJ2-1; maybe TRBD2 (5 bases). This CDR3 has 14 amino acids. The V gene's germline CDR1 is LNHDA and CDR2 SQIVND (reference sequence). Trimming removed 1 base from V and 13 bases from J, with 17 bases in between. CDR3 sequence: CASSIGTRGNTQFF. The CDR3 DNA is TGTGCCAGTAGTATAGGTACGCGAGGGAACACACAGTTCTTC.

A few counts support this clonotype. One end of the junction is discordant with germline, which a read error may explain. CDR3: CASSLSHTRELFF. For the CDR3, the DNA is TGTGCCAGCAGCTTATCTCACACCAGGGAGCTGTTTTTT. The chain employs TRBV11-2 and TRBJ2-2; D is uncertain. From germline, CDR1 is SGHAT and CDR2 FQNNGV. This CDR3 is 13 amino acids long.

The chain couples TRBV6-5 to TRBJ1-6, with 7 bases that match TRBD1. The V gene end was trimmed by 4 bases and the J gene end by 3 bases; junction bases not matched to a gene: 3. The CDR3 totals 15 residues. The V gene's germline CDR1 is MNHEY and CDR2 SVGAGI. CDR3 protein: CASSSGQIYNSPLHF. The CDR3 nucleotides are TGTGCCAGCAGTTCGGGACAGATCTATAATTCACCCCTCCACTTT.

This clonotype was observed a handful of times. The DNA for the CDR3 is TGTGCCAGCAGTTACGGCCCCTTTTGGGGGGCCGGCTATGGCTACACCTTC. It encodes CASSYGPFWGAGYGYTF. The chain links TRBV6-5 to TRBJ1-2; perhaps TRBD1 as D (6 bases). The CDR3 is made up of 17 amino acids. V was pared by 2 bases and J by 4 bases, with 20 bases between. In germline, CDR1 is MNHEY, CDR2 SVGAGI.

The chain employs TRBV11-2 and TRBJ2-7, with 8 bases identical to TRBD2. The V and J ends lost 8 bases and 3 bases, in that order; junction bases with no gene match: 6. Germline-derived CDR1 and CDR2 are SGHAT and FQNNGV. The CDR3 runs to 13 residues. The CDR3 DNA is TGTGCCAGCCGCTCCACTAGCGGCTACGAGCAGTACTTC. It specifies CASRSTSGYEQYF.